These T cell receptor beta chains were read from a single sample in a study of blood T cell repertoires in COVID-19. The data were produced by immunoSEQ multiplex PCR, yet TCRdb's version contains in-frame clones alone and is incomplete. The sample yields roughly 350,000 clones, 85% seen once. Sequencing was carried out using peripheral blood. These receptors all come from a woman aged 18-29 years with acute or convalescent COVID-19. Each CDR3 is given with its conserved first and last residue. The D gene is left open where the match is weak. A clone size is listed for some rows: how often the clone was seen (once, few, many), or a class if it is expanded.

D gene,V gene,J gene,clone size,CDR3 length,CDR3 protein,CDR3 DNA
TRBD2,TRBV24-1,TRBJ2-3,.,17,CATSDLRTSGLSDTQYF,TGTGCCACCAGTGATCTTAGGACTAGCGGCCTCTCAGATACGCAGTATTTT
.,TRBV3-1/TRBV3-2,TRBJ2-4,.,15,CASSQDGGTGNIQYF,TGTGCCAGCAGCCAAGATGGCGGGACGGGGAACATTCAGTACTTC
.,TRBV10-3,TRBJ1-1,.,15,CAISESSSGVGEAFF,TGTGCCATCAGTGAGTCAAGCTCGGGGGTGGGAGAAGCTTTCTTT
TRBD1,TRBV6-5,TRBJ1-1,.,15,CASSYSTGGHNEAFF,TGTGCCAGCAGTTACTCGACAGGGGGACACAATGAAGCTTTCTTT
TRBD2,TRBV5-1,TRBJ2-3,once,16,CASSLAVGRGGDTQYF,TGCGCCAGCAGCTTGGCCGTGGGGAGGGGAGGGGATACGCAGTATTTT
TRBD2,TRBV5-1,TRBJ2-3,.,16,CASSRIAGGSTDTQYF,TGCGCCAGCAGCCGGATTGCGGGGGGCAGCACAGATACGCAGTATTTT
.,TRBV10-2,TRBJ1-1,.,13,CASSESSVGRAFF,TGCGCCAGCAGTGAGTCGAGCGTCGGGAGAGCTTTCTTT
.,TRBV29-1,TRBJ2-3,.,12,CSGTEQGHTQYF,TGCAGCGGTACCGAACAGGGACATACGCAGTATTTT
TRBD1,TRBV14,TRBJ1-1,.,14,CASSQEQGYTEAFF,TGTGCCAGCAGCCAGGAACAGGGGTACACTGAAGCTTTCTTT
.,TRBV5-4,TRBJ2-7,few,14,CASSLTSSQGEQYF,TGTGCCAGCAGCTTAACTAGTTCCCAAGGCGAGCAGTACTTC
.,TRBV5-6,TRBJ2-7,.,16,CASSLLLGPSSYEQYF,TGTGCCAGCAGCTTGCTTTTGGGGCCGAGCTCCTACGAGCAGTACTTC
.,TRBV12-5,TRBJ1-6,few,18,CASGLVWDSSSYNSPLHF,TGTGCTAGTGGTTTGGTATGGGACTCCAGCTCCTATAATTCACCCCTCCACTTT
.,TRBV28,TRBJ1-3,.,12,CASNTPRSTIYF,TGTGCCAGCAACACGCCCCGATCCACCATATATTTT
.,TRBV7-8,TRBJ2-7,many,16,CASSLGVGRTSYEQYF,TGTGCCAGCAGCTTAGGAGTCGGCAGGACTTCCTACGAGCAGTACTTC
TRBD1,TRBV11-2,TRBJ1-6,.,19,CASSQRYTGTGGYNSPLHF,TGTGCCAGCAGCCAGCGATACACAGGGACAGGGGGATACAATTCACCCCTCCACTTT
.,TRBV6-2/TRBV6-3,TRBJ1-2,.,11,CASSRQRGYTF,TGTGCCAGCAGTCGACAAAGAGGCTACACCTTC
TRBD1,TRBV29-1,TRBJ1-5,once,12,CSAGTGNQPQHF,TGCAGCGCTGGGACAGGGAATCAGCCCCAGCATTTT
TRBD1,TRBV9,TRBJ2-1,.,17,CASSVPDRVGTYNEQFF,TGTGCCAGCAGCGTACCCGACAGGGTGGGAACCTACAATGAGCAGTTCTTC
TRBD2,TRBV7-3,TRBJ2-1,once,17,CASSLTLASGRLNEQFF,TGTGCCAGCAGCTTAACGTTAGCAAGCGGGAGGCTCAATGAGCAGTTCTTC
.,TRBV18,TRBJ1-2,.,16,CASSPRTLGGDLGYTF,TGTGCCAGCTCACCAAGGACGTTAGGGGGTGATCTTGGCTACACCTTC
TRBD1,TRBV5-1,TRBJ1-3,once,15,CASSLDRGPGNTIYF,TGCGCCAGCAGCTTGGACAGGGGCCCAGGAAACACCATATATTTT
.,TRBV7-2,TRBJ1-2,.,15,CASSFRSRVDYGYTF,TGTGCCAGCAGCTTTCGCTCCAGGGTGGACTATGGCTACACCTTC
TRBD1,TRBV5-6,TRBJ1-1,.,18,CASSYRTGVGYMNTEAFF,TGTGCCAGCAGCTACCGGACAGGCGTCGGTTATATGAACACTGAAGCTTTCTTT
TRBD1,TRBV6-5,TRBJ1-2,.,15,CASISGGQGLYGYTF,TGTGCCAGCATCTCCGGAGGACAGGGTCTCTATGGCTACACCTTC
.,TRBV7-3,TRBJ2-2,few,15,CASSPYGRNTGELFF,TGTGCCAGCAGCCCTTATGGGCGGAACACCGGGGAGCTGTTTTTT
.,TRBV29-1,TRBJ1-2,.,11,CSGAEAGGYTF,TGCAGCGGGGCTGAGGCGGGGGGCTACACCTTC
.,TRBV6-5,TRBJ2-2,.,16,CASSYWPLGNTGELFF,TGTGCCAGCAGTTACTGGCCCTTGGGCAATACCGGGGAGCTGTTTTTT
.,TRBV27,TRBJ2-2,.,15,CASSLMGGNTGELFF,TGTGCCAGCAGTTTAATGGGGGGAAACACCGGGGAGCTGTTTTTT
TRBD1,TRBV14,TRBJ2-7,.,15,CASSQLWTGRYEQYF,TGTGCCAGCAGCCAACTCTGGACAGGGCGCTACGAGCAGTACTTC
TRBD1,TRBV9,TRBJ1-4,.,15,CASSSMAGGSEKLFF,TGTGCCAGCAGCTCTATGGCAGGGGGGAGTGAAAAACTGTTTTTT
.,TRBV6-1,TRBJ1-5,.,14,CASSEGSPGRPQHF,TGTGCCAGCAGTGAAGGGTCCCCGGGGAGGCCCCAGCATTTT
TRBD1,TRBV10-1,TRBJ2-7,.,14,CAGPRGQATYEQYF,TGCGCCGGACCACGGGGACAGGCTACGTACGAGCAGTACTTC
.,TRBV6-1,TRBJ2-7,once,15,CASSEGQATTYEQYF,TGTGCCAGCAGCGAAGGTCAGGCGACTACCTACGAGCAGTACTTC
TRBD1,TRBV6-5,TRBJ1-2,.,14,CASSYHDRAVGYTF,TGTGCCAGCAGTTATCACGACAGGGCCGTTGGCTACACCTTC
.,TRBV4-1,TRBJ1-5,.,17,CASSQDPGFTGNQPQHF,TGCGCCAGCAGCCAAGACCCAGGGTTCACTGGCAATCAGCCCCAGCATTTT
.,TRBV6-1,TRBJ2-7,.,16,CASSEDLWGPTYEQYF,TGTGCCAGCAGTGAAGATCTCTGGGGGCCAACCTACGAGCAGTACTTC
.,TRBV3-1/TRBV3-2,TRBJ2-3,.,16,CASSQDRSGGTDTQYF,TGTGCCAGCAGCCAAGATCGGTCAGGGGGCACAGATACGCAGTATTTT
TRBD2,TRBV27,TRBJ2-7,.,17,CASSFLFTREGPYEQYF,TGTGCCAGCAGTTTCCTATTTACCCGGGAGGGCCCCTACGAGCAGTACTTC
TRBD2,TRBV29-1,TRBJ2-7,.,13,CSASGTSGSEQYF,TGCAGCGCATCCGGGACTAGCGGTTCCGAGCAGTACTTC
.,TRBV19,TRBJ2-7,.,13,CASSIGQDYEQYF,TGTGCCAGTAGTATAGGCCAGGACTACGAGCAGTACTTC
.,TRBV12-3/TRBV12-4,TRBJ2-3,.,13,CASRRSLIDTQYF,TGTGCCAGCAGGAGAAGTTTGATAGATACGCAGTATTTT
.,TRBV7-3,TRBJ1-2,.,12,CASSAQGFGYTF,TGTGCCAGCAGCGCCCAGGGTTTCGGCTACACCTTC
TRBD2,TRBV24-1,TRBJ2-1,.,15,CATSDRMGGENEQFF,TGTGCCACCAGTGACCGTATGGGAGGGGAGAATGAGCAGTTCTTC
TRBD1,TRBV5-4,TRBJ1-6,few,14,CASSLGQGDSPLHF,TGTGCCAGCAGCTTGGGACAGGGAGATTCACCCCTCCACTTT
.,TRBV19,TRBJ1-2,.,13,CASSIGQFYGYTF,TGTGCCAGTAGTATTGGGCAGTTTTATGGCTACACCTTC
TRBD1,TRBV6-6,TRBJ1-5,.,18,CASSGSGTGLPSNQPQHF,TGTGCCAGCAGTGGATCCGGGACAGGGCTACCCAGCAATCAGCCCCAGCATTTT
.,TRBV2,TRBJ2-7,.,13,CASTRTTRYEQYF,TGTGCCAGCACACGCACCACGAGGTACGAGCAGTACTTC
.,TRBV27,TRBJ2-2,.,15,CASSPTGTLTGELFF,TGTGCCAGCAGTCCCACCGGGACTCTAACCGGGGAGCTGTTTTTT
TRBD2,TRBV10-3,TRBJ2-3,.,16,CAISDRRGLGADTQYF,TGTGCCATCAGTGACAGGCGGGGACTAGGGGCAGATACGCAGTATTTT
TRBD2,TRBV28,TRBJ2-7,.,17,CASSLNGVGGRSYEQYF,TGTGCCAGCAGCCTAAACGGGGTCGGCGGGAGATCCTACGAGCAGTACTTC
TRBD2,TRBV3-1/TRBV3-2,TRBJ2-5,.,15,CASSPLGLDQETQYF,TGTGCCAGCAGCCCCTTGGGACTAGACCAAGAGACCCAGTACTTC
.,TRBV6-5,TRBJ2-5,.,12,CAAGLLGETQYF,TGTGCCGCGGGACTCCTTGGGGAGACCCAGTACTTC
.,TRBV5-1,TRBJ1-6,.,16,CASSWLGGGAHSPLHF,TGCGCCAGCAGCTGGCTGGGAGGGGGGGCCCATTCACCCCTCCACTTT
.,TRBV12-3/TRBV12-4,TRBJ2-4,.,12,CASSLGTGDLRF,TGTGCCAGCAGTTTGGGGACTGGGGACCTACGCTTC
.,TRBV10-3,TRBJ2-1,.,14,CAITAGGGYNEQFF,TGTGCCATCACAGCGGGTGGGGGTTACAATGAGCAGTTCTTC
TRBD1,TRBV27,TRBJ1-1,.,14,CASSWTGANTEAFF,TGTGCCAGCAGCTGGACAGGGGCGAACACTGAAGCTTTCTTT
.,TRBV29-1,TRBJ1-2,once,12,CSVESGDYGYTF,TGCAGCGTTGAATCAGGCGACTATGGCTACACCTTC
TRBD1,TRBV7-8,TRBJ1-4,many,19,CASSLSARTGGATNEKLFF,TGTGCCAGCAGCTTATCAGCCAGGACAGGGGGAGCAACTAATGAAAAACTGTTTTTT
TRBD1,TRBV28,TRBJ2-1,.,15,CASSVGQGAMGEQFF,TGTGCCAGCAGTGTGGGACAGGGGGCGATGGGTGAGCAGTTCTTC